Listed here are 17 T cell receptor beta chains from one sample, sequenced in a study of control samples from healthy donors and cancer patients. TCRdb's table, derived via immunoSEQ multiplex PCR, lists solely in-frame clones and lacks some. This table holds 150,000 to 160,000 clones, approximately 93% found once. What was sequenced was blood. Source of these receptors: a man in his forties in good health.

The chain has TRBV6-6 and TRBJ1-1, with a possible D match to TRBD1 (6 bases). Germline V gene data show CDR1 as MNHNY and CDR2 as SVGAGI (reference sequence). V dropped 0 bases and J dropped 3 bases, with 11 bases sitting between them. CDR3 length: 15 residues. CDR3 bases: TGTGCCAGCAGTTACTCTCCAGGGGTGGACACTGAAGCTTTCTTT. It specifies CASSYSPGVDTEAFF.

J is TRBJ1-1 and V is TRBV5-1; D gene unclear. The V gene lost 1 base and the J gene lost 0 bases, with 7 bases spanning the gap. Germline lookup yields CDR1 SGHRS and CDR2 YFSETQ. The CDR3 is 14 amino acids. DNA of the CDR3: TGCGCCAGCAGCTTGCTCAGTTTGAACACTGAAGCTTTCTTT. This gives the protein CASSLLSLNTEAFF.

The CDR3 nucleotides are TGTGCCAGCAATACAGGGACTCAGCCCCAGCATTTT. Translation: CASNTGTQPQHF. The gene calls are TRBV28 and TRBJ1-5; D might be TRBD1 (6 bases). Germline CDR1 is MDHEN and CDR2 is SYDVKM. This CDR3 contains 12 residues. V dropped 7 bases and J dropped 6 bases, with 10 bases sitting between them.

The chain uses TRBV2 and TRBJ1-1; maybe TRBD1 (6 bases). Germline lookup yields CDR1 SNHLY and CDR2 FYNNEI. The V and J ends lost 7 bases and 3 bases respectively, with 12 bases between them. The CDR3 runs to 13 residues. CDR3 residues: CASTLTGYTEAFF. The CDR3 nucleotides read TGTGCCAGCACCCTGACAGGATACACTGAAGCTTTCTTT.

The chain has TRBV11-2 and TRBJ2-7; 8 bases align to TRBD1. Germline CDR1 reads SGHAT; CDR2 reads FQNNGV. This CDR3 comprises 15 residues. J lost 3 bases, V lost 1 base, and 5 bases had no gene match. The DNA of the CDR3 is TGTGCCAGCAGCTTAGCAATGGGACAGGACTACGAGCAGTACTTC. This translates into CASSLAMGQDYEQYF.

In this sample, this clone turned up once. The chain recombines TRBV27 with TRBJ2-7; 8 bases are shared with TRBD1. The V gene end was trimmed by 5 bases and the J gene end by 1 base; junction bases not matched to a gene: 4. This CDR3 is built from 14 residues. CDR1 and CDR2 (germline): MNHEY, SMNVEV (reference sequence). The CDR3 nucleotides are TGTGCCAGCAGTCCCCGGACAGGGTCCTACGAGCAGTACTTC. This sequence encodes CASSPRTGSYEQYF.

V and J are TRBV5-6 and TRBJ2-6; D tentatively fits TRBD1 or TRBD2 (6 bases each). The ends were cut back, 1 base at V and 0 bases at J, with 8 bases in the middle. There are 16 residues in the CDR3. Germline CDR1 SGHDT, CDR2 YYEEEE. The CDR3 protein is CASSLRGASGANVLTF. The CDR3 region has the DNA TGTGCCAGCAGCTTGAGGGGGGCCTCTGGGGCCAACGTCCTGACTTTC. Full variable domain (remainder filled in from reference TRBV5-6 and TRBJ2-6): DAGVTQSPTHLIKTRGQQVTLRCSPKSGHDTVSWYQQALGQGPQFIFQYYEEEERQRGNFPDRFSGHQFPNYSSELNVNALLLGDSALYLCASSLRGASGANVLTFGAGSRLTVL.

This rearrangement joins TRBV27 to TRBJ1-4, with 12 bases lining up with TRBD1. The germline V gene has CDR1 MNHEY and CDR2 SMNVEV (reference sequence). V dropped 4 bases and J dropped 7; count of bases not matched to a gene: 10. This CDR3 has 17 residues. CDR3 bases: TGTGCCAGCAGTTCAGGGGGACAGGGGGCGTGGGGTGAAAAACTGTTTTTT. Amino acid sequence: CASSSGGQGAWGEKLFF. The variable domain in full, completed from reference TRBV27 and TRBJ1-4, reads EAQVTQNPRYLITVTGKKLTVTCSQNMNHEYMSWYRQDPGLGLRQIYYSMNVEVTDKGDVPEGYKVSRKEKRNFPLILESPSPNQTSLYFCASSSGGQGAWGEKLFFGSGTQLSVL.

The count of this clone is one. The gene calls are TRBV3-1 (or the pseudogene TRBV3-2) and TRBJ1-1, with D possibly TRBD1 on 5 matching bases. Between the trimmed V and J ends, which lost 5 bases and 6 bases, there was a span of 16 bases. The CDR3 covers 14 residues. Germline V gives CDR1 LGHDT, CDR2 YNNKEL (reference sequence). CDR3 protein: CASSYPQGSPEAFF. The CDR3 DNA is TGTGCCAGCAGCTATCCCCAGGGTAGCCCTGAAGCTTTCTTT.

This chain joins TRBV11-3 and TRBJ2-2, with no clear D. CDR1 is SGHNT and CDR2 is YENEEA in the germline V gene. The CDR3 contains 16 residues. V lost 4 bases and J 6 bases, leaving 18 bases between the germline ends. CDR3 DNA sequence: TGTGCCAGCAGCTCCCCCACCCGAAAGGGCGCCGGGGAGCTGTTTTTT. Residues: CASSSPTRKGAGELFF.

This chain joins TRBV3-1 (or the pseudogene TRBV3-2) and TRBJ1-1; D is uncertain. Germline V gives CDR1 LGHDT, CDR2 YNNKEL (reference sequence). The length of the CDR3 is 16 residues. Trimming shortened V by 1 base and J by 0 bases, and 12 bases separated the two germline ends. For the CDR3, the DNA is TGTGCCAGCAGCCAAGTTTTGGTACGGATGAACACTGAAGCTTTCTTT. Translating it yields CASSQVLVRMNTEAFF.

The chain couples TRBV28 to TRBJ1-2, with D uncertain. Trimming took off 8 bases at V and 5 bases at J, with 18 bases between the two ends. This CDR3 region has 14 residues. Germline V gene data show CDR1 as MDHEN and CDR2 as SYDVKM. CDR3 coding DNA: TGTGCCAGCTTTGGCAGCAAGACTAGGTATGGCTACACCTTC. Translated, it gives CASFGSKTRYGYTF.

V and J are TRBV7-3 and TRBJ1-1; TRBD1 matches at 9 bases. The V segment lost 5 bases and the J segment 6 bases; nucleotides outside the gene matches: 4. The CDR3 totals 13 residues. Germline V CDR1 and CDR2: SGHTA, FQGTGA. CDR3 nucleotide sequence: TGTGCCAGCAGCCTCGGGACAGGGTCTGAAGCTTTCTTT. This gives the protein CASSLGTGSEAFF.

The J gene is TRBJ2-3, the V gene TRBV9; D gene unclear. There are 16 residues in the CDR3. Germline V gives CDR1 SGDLS, CDR2 YYNGEE. V was pared by 0 bases and J by 1 base, with 12 bases between. The CDR3 is CASSVASNQRTDTQYF. DNA for the CDR3: TGTGCCAGCAGCGTAGCCTCAAACCAACGCACAGATACGCAGTATTTT.

The CDR3 here is CASSPRQGGYGYTF. The CDR3, as DNA: TGTGCCAGCAGTCCCCGACAGGGAGGCTATGGCTACACCTTC. The chain joins TRBV6-2 or TRBV6-3 to TRBJ1-2; 7 bases map to TRBD1. The germline gives CDR1 MNHEY, CDR2 SVGEGT. After removal of 5 bases from V and 4 bases from J, the junction contained 7 bases not matched to a gene. This CDR3 has 14 residues.

This clone was seen just once. V usage is TRBV28 and J usage is TRBJ1-2; D unclear. The CDR3 sequence is 13 residues long. V shed 6 bases and J shed 3 bases, with 11 bases lying between them. Per the germline V gene, CDR1 is MDHEN and CDR2 is SYDVKM. The CDR3 DNA reads as TGTGCCAGCAGGGGCGTCGGGTACTATGGCTACACCTTC. Encoded protein: CASRGVGYYGYTF.

This clone was recorded only once. The chain joins TRBV19 to TRBJ2-1; 10 bases align to TRBD1. The ends lost 4 bases at V and 6 bases at J; junction bases unmatched: 9. The CDR3 loop spans 16 amino acids. Germline V lookup: CDR1 LNHDA, CDR2 SQIVND (reference sequence). The CDR3 DNA reads TGTGCCAGTAGTAGCCGGGCTAGGACAGGGGGCAATGAGCAGTTCTTC. Its translation is CASSSRARTGGNEQFF.